The sequence of this T cell receptor beta chain was determined in a study of beta chain features in type 1 diabetes. Study information: Fewer than 110 million sorted cells were examined across all samples.

The CDR3 consists of 18 residues. Germline assignment: CDR1 KGHSH and CDR2 LQKENI. V was clipped by 0 bases and J by 2 bases, with 19 bases between them. There are a few counts of this clone. What it binds is unknown. The study's findings and limits: Insertion counts at VDJ junctions were lower in type 1 diabetes patients, who also showed more deletions there. The question left open here concerned HLA type influencing TCRB rearrangement. Among all four CD4+ subsets, Type 1 diabetes patients had TCRB CDR3s that were moderately but significantly shorter.

All of the isolated RNA was reverse transcribed, so expressed TCRB transcripts were sequenced. Assay used: immunoSEQ multiplex PCR; TCRdb lists only in-frame clones, some missing. Among some 350,000 clones listed, around 9.6% were seen once. J is TRBJ2-5 and V is TRBV18; D may be TRBD2 (6 bases). The sample consisted of central memory CD4+ T cells from blood. This clonotype was sampled from a man younger than 45 with type 1 diabetes. The CDR3 DNA is TGTGCCAGCTCACCACCGATGTGGAGGGGAAGTCGTCAAGAGACCCAGTACTTC. Its translation: CASSPPMWRGSRQETQYF.